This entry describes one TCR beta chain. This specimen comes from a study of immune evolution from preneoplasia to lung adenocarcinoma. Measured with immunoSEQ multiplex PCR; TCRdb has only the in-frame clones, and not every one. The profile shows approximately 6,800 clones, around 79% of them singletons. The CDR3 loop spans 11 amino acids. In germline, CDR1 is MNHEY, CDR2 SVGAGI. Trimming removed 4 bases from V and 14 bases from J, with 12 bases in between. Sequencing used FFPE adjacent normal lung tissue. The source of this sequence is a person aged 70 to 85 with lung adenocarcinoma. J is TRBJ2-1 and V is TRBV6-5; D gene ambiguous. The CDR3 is CASSSTRAKFF. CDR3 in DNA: TGTGCCAGCAGTTCGACACGTGCGAAGTTCTTC.